This TCR beta chain was documented in a study of blood T cells in healthy people across ages. Study-wide points: Across the age range, TCR beta diversity per million T cells fell in a roughly linear way.

Turning to this clonotype: What it recognizes is unknown. A much larger clone lies a single base off, so this may be a read error.

V was cut by 4 bases and J by 5 bases, with 12 bases left in between. The length of the CDR3 is 13 residues. Together with a sample-barcoded 5' primer, a J-beta primer mix was included in a second PCR lasting about 7 to 12 cycles. TCRdb passed the 5' RACE reads through MiXCR, listing each CDR3 protein once. The sample has 1.6 million or so distinct CDR3 sequences; about 31% are singletons. The source material was blood. This TCR was sampled from a woman in her thirties in good health. The chain links TRBV12-3 or TRBV12-4 to TRBJ2-7; no firm D call. The CDR3 DNA reads TGTGCCAGCAGTTCTTCAGTAATCCACGAGCAGTACTTC. Its protein product is CASSSSVIHEQYF.